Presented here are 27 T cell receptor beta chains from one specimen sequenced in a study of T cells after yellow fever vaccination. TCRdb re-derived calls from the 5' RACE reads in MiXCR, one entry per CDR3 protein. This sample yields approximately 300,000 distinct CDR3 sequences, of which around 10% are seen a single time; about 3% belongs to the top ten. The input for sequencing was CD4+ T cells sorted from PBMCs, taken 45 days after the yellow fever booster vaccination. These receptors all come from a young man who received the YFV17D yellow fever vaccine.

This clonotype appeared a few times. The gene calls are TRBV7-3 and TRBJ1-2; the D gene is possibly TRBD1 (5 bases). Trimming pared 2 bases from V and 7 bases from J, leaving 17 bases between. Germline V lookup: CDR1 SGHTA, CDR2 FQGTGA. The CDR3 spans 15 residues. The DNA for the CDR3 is TGTGCCAGCAGCTTAGGACCCCAGGGAGGTGGTGGCTACACCTTC. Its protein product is CASSLGPQGGGGYTF. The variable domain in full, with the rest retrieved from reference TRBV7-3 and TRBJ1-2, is GAGVSQTPSNKVTEKGKYVELRCDPISGHTALYWYRQSLGQGPEFLIYFQGTGAADDSGLPNDRFFAVRPEGSVSTLKIQRTERGDSAVYLCASSLGPQGGGGYTFGSGTRLTVV.

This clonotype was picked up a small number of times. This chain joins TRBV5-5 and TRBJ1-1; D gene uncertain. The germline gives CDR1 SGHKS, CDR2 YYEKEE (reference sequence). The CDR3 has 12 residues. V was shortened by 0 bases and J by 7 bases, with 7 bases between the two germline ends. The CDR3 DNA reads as TGTGCCAGCAGCTTGGATCTGTTTGAAGCTTTCTTT. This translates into CASSLDLFEAFF.

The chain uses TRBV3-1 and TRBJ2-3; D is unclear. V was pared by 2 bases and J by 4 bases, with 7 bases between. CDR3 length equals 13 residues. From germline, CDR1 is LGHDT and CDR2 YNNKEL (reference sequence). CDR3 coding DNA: TGTGCCAGCAGCCAATTTGCGGCAGATACGCAGTATTTT. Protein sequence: CASSQFAADTQYF.

The CDR3 DNA reads TGCGCCAGCAGCTTACGTGGGGGGACAAGCCAAGAGACCCAGTACTTC. It yields the protein CASSLRGGTSQETQYF. This rearrangement joins TRBV5-1 to TRBJ2-5; D might be TRBD1 or TRBD2, each matching 6 bases. V was pared by 2 bases and J by 1 base, with 15 bases between. Germline V gene data show CDR1 as SGHRS and CDR2 as YFSETQ. This CDR3 region has 16 residues. Full variable domain (rest looked up from reference TRBV5-1 and TRBJ2-5): KAGVTQTPRYLIKTRGQQVTLSCSPISGHRSVSWYQQTPGQGLQFLFEYFSETQRNKGNFPGRFSGRQFSNSRSEMNVSTLELGDSALYLCASSLRGGTSQETQYFGPGTRLLVL.

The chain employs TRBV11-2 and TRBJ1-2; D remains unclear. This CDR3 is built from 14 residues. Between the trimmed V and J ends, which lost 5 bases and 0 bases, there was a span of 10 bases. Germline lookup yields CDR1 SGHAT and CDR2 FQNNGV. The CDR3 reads CASSTWRANYGYTF. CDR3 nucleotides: TGTGCCAGCAGCACGTGGAGGGCTAACTATGGCTACACCTTC.

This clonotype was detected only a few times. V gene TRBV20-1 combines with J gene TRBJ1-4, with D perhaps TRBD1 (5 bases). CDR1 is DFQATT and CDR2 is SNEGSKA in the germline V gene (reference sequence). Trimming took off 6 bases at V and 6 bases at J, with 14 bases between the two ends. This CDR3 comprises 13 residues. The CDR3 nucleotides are TGCAGTGCCCACCCGGGGGGGGATGAAAAACTGTTTTTT. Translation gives CSAHPGGDEKLFF.

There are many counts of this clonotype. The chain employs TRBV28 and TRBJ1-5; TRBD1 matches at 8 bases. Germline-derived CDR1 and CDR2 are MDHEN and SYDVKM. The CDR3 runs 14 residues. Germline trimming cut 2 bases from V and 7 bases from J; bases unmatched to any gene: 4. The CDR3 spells CASSLPGGGQPQHF. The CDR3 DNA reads TGTGCCAGCAGTTTACCAGGGGGCGGCCAGCCCCAGCATTTT.

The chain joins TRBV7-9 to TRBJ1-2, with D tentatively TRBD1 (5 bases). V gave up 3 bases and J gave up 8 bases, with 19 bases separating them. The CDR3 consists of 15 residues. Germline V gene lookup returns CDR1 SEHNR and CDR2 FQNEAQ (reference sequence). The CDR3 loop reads CASSFQEVVRDGYTF. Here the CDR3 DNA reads TGTGCCAGCAGCTTTCAAGAAGTCGTAAGGGACGGCTACACCTTC.

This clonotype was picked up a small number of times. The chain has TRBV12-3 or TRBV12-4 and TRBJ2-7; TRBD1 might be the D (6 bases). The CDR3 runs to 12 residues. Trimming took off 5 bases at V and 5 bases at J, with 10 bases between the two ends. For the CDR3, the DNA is TGTGCCAGCAGTATAAGGGGGAACGAGCAGTACTTC. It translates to CASSIRGNEQYF.

CDR3 loop: CASTPWEGAGGEKLFF. DNA of the CDR3: TGTGCCAGCACCCCATGGGAGGGGGCAGGAGGTGAAAAACTGTTTTTT. The chain employs TRBV11-2 and TRBJ1-4; 7 nucleotides line up with TRBD1. The CDR3 is 16 amino acids. Germline loops: CDR1 SGHAT, CDR2 FQNNGV. V lost 7 bases and J lost 7; bases outside the gene matches: 15.

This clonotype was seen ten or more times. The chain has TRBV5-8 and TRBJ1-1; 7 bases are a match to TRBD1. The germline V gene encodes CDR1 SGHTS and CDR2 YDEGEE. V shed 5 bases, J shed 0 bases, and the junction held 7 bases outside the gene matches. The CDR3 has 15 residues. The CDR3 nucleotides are TGTGCCAGCAGTAGACGGGACAGCCTGAACACTGAAGCTTTCTTT. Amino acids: CASSRRDSLNTEAFF.

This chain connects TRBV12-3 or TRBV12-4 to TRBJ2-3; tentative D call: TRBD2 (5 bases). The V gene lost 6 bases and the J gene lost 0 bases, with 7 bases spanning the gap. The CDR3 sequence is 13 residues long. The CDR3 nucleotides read TGTGCCAGCAGACTAGAAAGCACAGATACGCAGTATTTT. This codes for CASRLESTDTQYF.

The CDR3 is CASSLAGLLNQPQHF. CDR3 DNA sequence: TGTGCCAGCAGCTTGGCAGGGCTTCTCAATCAGCCCCAGCATTTT. This sequence joins TRBV5-6 and TRBJ1-5, with a weak D call TRBD1 (5 bases). This CDR3 is built from 15 residues. The germline gives CDR1 SGHDT, CDR2 YYEEEE. The V gene lost 0 bases and the J gene lost 3 bases, with 10 bases spanning the gap.

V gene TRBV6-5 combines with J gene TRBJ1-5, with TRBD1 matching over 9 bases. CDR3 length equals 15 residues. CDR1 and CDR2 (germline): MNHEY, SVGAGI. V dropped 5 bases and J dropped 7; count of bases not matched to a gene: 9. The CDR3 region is CASSRTGVSGQPQHF. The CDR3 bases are TGTGCCAGCAGTCGGACAGGGGTGTCGGGGCAGCCCCAGCATTTT.

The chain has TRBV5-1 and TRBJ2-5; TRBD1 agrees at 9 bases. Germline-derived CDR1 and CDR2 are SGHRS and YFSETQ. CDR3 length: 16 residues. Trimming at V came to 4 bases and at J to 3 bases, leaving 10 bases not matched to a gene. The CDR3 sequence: CASSPGGTGIEETQYF. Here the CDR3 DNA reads TGCGCCAGCAGCCCCGGAGGGACAGGGATTGAAGAGACCCAGTACTTC.

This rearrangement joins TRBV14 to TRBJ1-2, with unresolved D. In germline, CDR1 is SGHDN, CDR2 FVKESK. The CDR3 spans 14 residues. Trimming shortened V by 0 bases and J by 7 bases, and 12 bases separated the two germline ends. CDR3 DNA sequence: TGTGCCAGCAGCCAAGATTGGTCGCCGGGTGGCTACACCTTC. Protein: CASSQDWSPGGYTF. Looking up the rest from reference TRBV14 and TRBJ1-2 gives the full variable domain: EAGVTQFPSHSVIEKGQTVTLRCDPISGHDNLYWYRRVMGKEIKFLLHFVKESKQDESGMPNNRFLAERTGGTYSTLKVQPAELEDSGVYFCASSQDWSPGGYTFGSGTRLTVV.

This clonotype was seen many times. The CDR3 region has the DNA TGTGCCAGCAGCTCATTAGCGGGGGGGCGAACAGATACGCAGTATTTT. This encodes CASSSLAGGRTDTQYF. V and J are TRBV7-2 and TRBJ2-3; 11 bases align to TRBD2. The CDR3 loop spans 16 amino acids. V shed 4 bases, J shed 3 bases, and the junction held 6 bases outside the gene matches. The germline gives CDR1 SGHTA, CDR2 FQGNSA. Full variable domain (rest looked up from reference TRBV7-2 and TRBJ2-3): GAGVSQSPSNKVTEKGKDVELRCDPISGHTALYWYRQSLGQGLEFLIYFQGNSAPDKSGLPSDRFSAERTGGSVSTLTIQRTQQEDSAVYLCASSSLAGGRTDTQYFGPGTRLTVL.

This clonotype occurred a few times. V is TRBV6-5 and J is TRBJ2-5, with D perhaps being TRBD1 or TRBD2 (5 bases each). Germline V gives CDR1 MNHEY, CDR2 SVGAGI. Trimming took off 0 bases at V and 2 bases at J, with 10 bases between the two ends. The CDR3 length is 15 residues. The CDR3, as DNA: TGTGCCAGCAGTTACTCGGGGACCCTTCAAGAGACCCAGTACTTC. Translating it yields CASSYSGTLQETQYF.

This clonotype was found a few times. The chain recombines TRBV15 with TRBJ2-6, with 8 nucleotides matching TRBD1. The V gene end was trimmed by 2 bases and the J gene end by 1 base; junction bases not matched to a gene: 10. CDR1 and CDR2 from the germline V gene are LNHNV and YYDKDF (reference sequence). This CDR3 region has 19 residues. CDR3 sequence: CATSRLVRGRFSGANVLTF. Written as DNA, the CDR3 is TGTGCCACCAGCAGACTTGTCAGGGGGCGGTTTTCTGGGGCCAACGTCCTGACTTTC. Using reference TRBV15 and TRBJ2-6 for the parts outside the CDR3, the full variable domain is DAMVIQNPRYQVTQFGKPVTLSCSQTLNHNVMYWYQQKSSQAPKLLFHYYDKDFNNEADTPDNFQSRRPNTSFCFLDIRSPGLGDTAMYLCATSRLVRGRFSGANVLTFGAGSRLTVL.

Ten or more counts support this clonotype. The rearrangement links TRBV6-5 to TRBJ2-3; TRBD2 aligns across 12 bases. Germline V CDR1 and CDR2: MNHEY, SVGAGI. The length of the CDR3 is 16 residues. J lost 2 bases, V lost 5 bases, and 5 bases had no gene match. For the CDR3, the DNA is TGTGCCAGCAGTCGGCGACTAGCGGGGGCCACAGATACGCAGTATTTT. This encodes CASSRRLAGATDTQYF.

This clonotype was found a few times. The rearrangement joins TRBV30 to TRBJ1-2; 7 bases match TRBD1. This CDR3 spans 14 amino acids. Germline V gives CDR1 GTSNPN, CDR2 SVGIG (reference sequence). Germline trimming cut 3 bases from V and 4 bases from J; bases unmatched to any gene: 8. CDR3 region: CAWSPNRGPYGYTF. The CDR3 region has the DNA TGTGCCTGGAGCCCCAACAGGGGTCCCTATGGCTACACCTTC.

The CDR3 protein is CASSRTGLENEQFF. The DNA for the CDR3 is TGTGCCAGCAGCAGAACGGGACTCGAAAATGAGCAGTTCTTC. The chain is built from TRBV11-2 and TRBJ2-1; the D gene is possibly TRBD2 (6 bases). Germline assignment: CDR1 SGHAT and CDR2 FQNNGV. V was pared by 5 bases and J by 7 bases, with 15 bases between. The CDR3 has 14 amino acids.

The CDR3 bases are TGTGCCAGCTCACCGGGACAGGATCAGCCCCAGCATTTT. Its protein product is CASSPGQDQPQHF. This chain joins TRBV18 and TRBJ1-5; 8 nucleotides line up with TRBD1. Germline CDR1 and CDR2: KGHSH and LQKENI. V trimming: 3 bases; J trimming: 5 bases; junction bases outside the gene matches: 0. The CDR3 spans 13 residues.

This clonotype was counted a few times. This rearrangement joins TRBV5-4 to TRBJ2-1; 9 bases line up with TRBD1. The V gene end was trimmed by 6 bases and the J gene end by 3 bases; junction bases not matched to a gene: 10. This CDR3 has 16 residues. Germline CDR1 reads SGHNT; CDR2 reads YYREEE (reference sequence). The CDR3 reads CASTYGNRGHYNEQFF. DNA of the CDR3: TGTGCCAGCACCTACGGGAACAGGGGGCACTACAATGAGCAGTTCTTC.

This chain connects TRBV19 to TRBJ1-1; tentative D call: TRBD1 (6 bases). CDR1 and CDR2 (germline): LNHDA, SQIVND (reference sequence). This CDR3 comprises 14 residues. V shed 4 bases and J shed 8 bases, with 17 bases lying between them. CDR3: CASSTRQDVLEAFF. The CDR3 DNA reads TGTGCCAGTAGTACCCGACAGGACGTTTTAGAAGCTTTCTTT.

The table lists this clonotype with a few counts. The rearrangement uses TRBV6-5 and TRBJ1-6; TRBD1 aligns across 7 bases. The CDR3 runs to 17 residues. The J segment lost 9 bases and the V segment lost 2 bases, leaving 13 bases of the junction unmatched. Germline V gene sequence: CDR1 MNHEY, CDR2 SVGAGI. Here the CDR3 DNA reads TGTGCCAGCAGTTACCTCCCGACAGGGATGAGTGTTTCACCCCTCCACTTT. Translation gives CASSYLPTGMSVSPLHF.

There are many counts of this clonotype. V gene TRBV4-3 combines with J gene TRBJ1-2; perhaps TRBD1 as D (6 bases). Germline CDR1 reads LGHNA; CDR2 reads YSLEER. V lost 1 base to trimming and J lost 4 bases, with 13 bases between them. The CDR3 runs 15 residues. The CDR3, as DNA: TGCGCCAGCAGCCAAGGAGTCCAGGGGTCCTATGGCTACACCTTC. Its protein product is CASSQGVQGSYGYTF.